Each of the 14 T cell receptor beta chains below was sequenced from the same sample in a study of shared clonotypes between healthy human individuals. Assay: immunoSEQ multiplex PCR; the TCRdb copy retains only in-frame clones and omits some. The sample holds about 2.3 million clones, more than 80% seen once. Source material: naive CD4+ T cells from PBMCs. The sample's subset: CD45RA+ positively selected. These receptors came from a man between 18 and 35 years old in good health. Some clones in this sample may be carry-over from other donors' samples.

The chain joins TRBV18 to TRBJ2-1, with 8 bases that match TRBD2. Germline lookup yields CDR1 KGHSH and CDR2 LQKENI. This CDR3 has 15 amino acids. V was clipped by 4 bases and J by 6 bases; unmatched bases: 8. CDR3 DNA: TGTGCCAGCTCACTGACGGGACTAGACGCCAATGAGCAGTTCTTC. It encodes CASSLTGLDANEQFF.

In DNA form, the CDR3 reads TGTGCCAGCAGCTTAGTGGGTAGCGGAACCACAGATACGCAGTATTTT. This codes for CASSLVGSGTTDTQYF. This rearrangement joins TRBV7-2 to TRBJ2-3; perhaps TRBD2 as D (6 bases). The CDR3 loop spans 16 amino acids. Germline values: CDR1 SGHTA, CDR2 FQGNSA. Trimming cost V 1 base and J 2 bases, with 13 bases left between them.

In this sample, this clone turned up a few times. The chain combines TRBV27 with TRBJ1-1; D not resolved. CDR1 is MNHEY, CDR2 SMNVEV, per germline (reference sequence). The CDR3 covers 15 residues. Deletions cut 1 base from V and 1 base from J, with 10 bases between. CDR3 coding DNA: TGTGCCAGCAGTTTATTCAATACAGCGAACACTGAAGCTTTCTTT. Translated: CASSLFNTANTEAFF.

CDR3 region: CASSSEGTGGMKTQYF. The CDR3 bases are TGCGCCAGCAGCTCCGAAGGGACAGGGGGCATGAAGACCCAGTACTTC. This chain connects TRBV5-1 to TRBJ2-5; 12 positions match TRBD1. This CDR3 spans 16 amino acids. Looked up from germline, CDR1 is SGHRS and CDR2 is YFSETQ. The trim removed 3 bases at V and 6 bases at J, leaving 9 bases unmatched.

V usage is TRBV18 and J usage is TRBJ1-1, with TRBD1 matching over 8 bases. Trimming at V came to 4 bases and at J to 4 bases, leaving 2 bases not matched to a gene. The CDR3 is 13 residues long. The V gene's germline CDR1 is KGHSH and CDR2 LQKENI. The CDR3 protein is CASSRQGTTEAFF. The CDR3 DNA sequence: TGTGCCAGCTCACGACAGGGGACCACTGAAGCTTTCTTT.

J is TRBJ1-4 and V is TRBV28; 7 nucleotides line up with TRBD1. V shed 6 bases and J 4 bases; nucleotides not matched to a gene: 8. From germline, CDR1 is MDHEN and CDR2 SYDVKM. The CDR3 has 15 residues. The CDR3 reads CASSEDREDNEKLFF. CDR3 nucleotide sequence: TGTGCCAGCAGCGAAGACAGGGAAGATAATGAAAAACTGTTTTTT. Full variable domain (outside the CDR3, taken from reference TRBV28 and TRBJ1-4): DVKVTQSSRYLVKRTGEKVFLECVQDMDHENMFWYRQDPGLGLRLIYFSYDVKMKEKGDIPEGYSVSREKKERFSLILESASTNQTSMYLCASSEDREDNEKLFFGSGTQLSVL.

CDR3 protein: CASSLFGRASTDTQYF. CDR3 sequence (DNA): TGTGCCAGCAGCTTATTCGGCAGGGCGAGCACAGATACGCAGTATTTT. This chain joins TRBV7-9 and TRBJ2-3; a possible D gene is TRBD1 (5 bases). Per germline, CDR1 SEHNR and CDR2 FQNEAQ (reference sequence). The CDR3 extends over 16 amino acids. The V end was cut by 2 bases, the J end by 0 bases, with 12 bases between. Supplemented by reference TRBV7-9 and TRBJ2-3, the full variable domain reads DTGVSQNPRHKITKRGQNVTFRCDPISEHNRLYWYRQTLGQGPEFLTYFQNEAQLEKSRLLSDRFSAERPKGSFSTLEIQRTEQGDSAMYLCASSLFGRASTDTQYFGPGTRLTVL.

DNA of the CDR3: TGTGCCAGCAGTGGTCCAGGGGGCATCTATGGCTACACCTTC. It encodes CASSGPGGIYGYTF. The rearrangement links TRBV6-1 to TRBJ1-2, with 8 bases aligning to TRBD1. Germline loops: CDR1 MNHNS, CDR2 SASEGT. V trimming: 4 bases; J trimming: 4 bases; junction bases outside the gene matches: 5. CDR3 size: 14 residues.

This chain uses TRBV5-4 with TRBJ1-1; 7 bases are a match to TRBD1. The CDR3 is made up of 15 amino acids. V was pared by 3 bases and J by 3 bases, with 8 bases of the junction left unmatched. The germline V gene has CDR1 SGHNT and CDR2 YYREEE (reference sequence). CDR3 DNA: TGTGCCAGCAGCTCCAAGACAGGGCTCGACACTGAAGCTTTCTTT. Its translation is CASSSKTGLDTEAFF.

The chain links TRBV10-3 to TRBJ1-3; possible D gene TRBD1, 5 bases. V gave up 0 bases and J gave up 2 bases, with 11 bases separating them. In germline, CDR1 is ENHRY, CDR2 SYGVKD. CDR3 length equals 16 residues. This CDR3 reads CAISESEMGAGNTIYF. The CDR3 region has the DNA TGTGCCATCAGTGAGTCGGAGATGGGGGCTGGAAACACCATATATTTT.

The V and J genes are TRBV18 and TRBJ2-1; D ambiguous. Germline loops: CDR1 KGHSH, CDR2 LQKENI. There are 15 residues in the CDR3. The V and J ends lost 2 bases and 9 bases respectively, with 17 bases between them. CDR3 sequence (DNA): TGTGCCAGCTCACCAGTTAACGCTGACCTCAGTGAGCAGTTCTTC. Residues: CASSPVNADLSEQFF.

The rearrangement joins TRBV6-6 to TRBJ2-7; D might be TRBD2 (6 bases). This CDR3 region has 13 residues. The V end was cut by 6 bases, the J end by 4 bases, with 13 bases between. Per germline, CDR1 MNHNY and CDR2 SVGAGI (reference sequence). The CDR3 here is CASSQRDFYEQYF. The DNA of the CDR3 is TGTGCCAGCAGCCAACGGGACTTTTACGAGCAGTACTTC.

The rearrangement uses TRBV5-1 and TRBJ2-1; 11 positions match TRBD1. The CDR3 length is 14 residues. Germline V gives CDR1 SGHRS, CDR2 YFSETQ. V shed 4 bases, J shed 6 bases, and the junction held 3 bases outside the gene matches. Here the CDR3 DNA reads TGCGCCAGCAGCCGAGGGACAGGGGGCAATGAGCAGTTCTTC. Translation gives CASSRGTGGNEQFF.

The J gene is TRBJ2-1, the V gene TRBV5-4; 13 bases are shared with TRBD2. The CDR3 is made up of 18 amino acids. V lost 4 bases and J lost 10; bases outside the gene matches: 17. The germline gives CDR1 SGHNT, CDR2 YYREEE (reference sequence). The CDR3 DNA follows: TGTGCCAGCAGCCCTGTTGGAACCGGGACTAGCGGGATTGGGGAGCAGTTCTTC. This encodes CASSPVGTGTSGIGEQFF.